The 11 T cell receptor beta chains below all came from one sample that was sequenced in a study of blood T cell repertoires in COVID-19. Only in-frame clones appear in the TCRdb table, and some are missing; sequencing was by immunoSEQ multiplex PCR. There are roughly 250,000 clones in the sample; about 89% occur only once, and 2% to 3% lies in the top ten. The sequencing input was peripheral blood. The origin of the receptors is a woman between 50 and 59 years old with acute or convalescent COVID-19.

This clone occurred once. The V gene is TRBV29-1, the J gene TRBJ1-1, with a weak D call TRBD1 (5 bases). The V end lost 2 bases, the J end lost 6 bases, and 10 bases lay between the germline ends. In germline, CDR1 is SQVTM, CDR2 ANQGSEA. This CDR3 comprises 12 residues. The CDR3 nucleotides are TGCAGCGTTGAACTGAAAGGGGCTGAAGCTTTCTTT. It codes for CSVELKGAEAFF. The variable domain in full, with the rest retrieved from reference TRBV29-1 and TRBJ1-1, is SAVISQKPSRDICQRGTSLTIQCQVDSQVTMMFWYRQQPGQSLTLIATANQGSEATYESGFVIDKFPISRPNLTFSTLTVSNMSPEDSSIYLCSVELKGAEAFFGQGTRLTVV.

The J gene is TRBJ2-5, the V gene TRBV15, with TRBD2 identical over 10 bases. CDR1 LNHNV and CDR2 YYDKDF come from the germline V gene (reference sequence). This CDR3 spans 18 amino acids. With V trimmed by 4 bases and J by 4 bases, 15 bases remained unmatched. Here the CDR3 DNA reads TGTGCCACCAGCACCCTGCGAGGTCTAGCGGGAGTCGGAGAGACCCAGTACTTC. This translates into CATSTLRGLAGVGETQYF. Based on the CDR3 plus reference TRBV15 and TRBJ2-5, the full variable domain is DAMVIQNPRYQVTQFGKPVTLSCSQTLNHNVMYWYQQKSSQAPKLLFHYYDKDFNNEADTPDNFQSRRPNTSFCFLDIRSPGLGDTAMYLCATSTLRGLAGVGETQYFGPGTRLLVL.

The chain recombines TRBV9 with TRBJ2-5; D gene unclear. CDR3 size: 12 residues. In germline, CDR1 is SGDLS, CDR2 YYNGEE. V was trimmed by 2 bases and J by 1 base, leaving 3 bases between them. The CDR3: CASSVSQETQYF. Written as DNA, the CDR3 is TGTGCCAGCAGCGTGAGCCAAGAGACCCAGTACTTC.

This chain links TRBV28 with TRBJ2-1; 7 nucleotides match TRBD1. Trimming took 4 bases from V and 7 from J; bases not matched to a gene: 16. This CDR3 comprises 17 residues. The germline V gene encodes CDR1 MDHEN and CDR2 SYDVKM. The CDR3 region is CASSSWDSLTSWNEQFF. The CDR3 DNA sequence: TGTGCCAGCAGTTCCTGGGACAGCTTAACGTCGTGGAATGAGCAGTTCTTC.

The chain has TRBV4-3 and TRBJ1-5, with D unresolved. Trimming removed 4 bases at V and 5 bases at J, with 18 bases between. Germline CDR1 is LGHNA and CDR2 is YSLEER. This CDR3 has 16 residues. CDR3 amino acids: CASSPHPSSSDQPQHF. CDR3 nucleotide sequence: TGCGCCAGCAGCCCCCATCCAAGTAGTTCGGATCAGCCCCAGCATTTT.

This clone occurred a few times. CDR3 DNA: TGTGCCAGCAGGGGGACAGGCGATGGCTACACCTTC. Protein sequence: CASRGTGDGYTF. The chain carries TRBV28 and TRBJ1-2; 8 bases align to TRBD1. The CDR3 totals 12 residues. V dropped 6 bases and J dropped 6; count of bases not matched to a gene: 3. Germline CDR1 reads MDHEN; CDR2 reads SYDVKM.

This clone was counted a few times. This chain connects TRBV15 to TRBJ1-5; D is unclear. This CDR3 spans 14 amino acids. The V end lost 0 bases, the J end lost 7 bases, and 10 bases lay between the germline ends. Germline V CDR1 and CDR2: LNHNV, YYDKDF (reference sequence). The CDR3 DNA reads as TGTGCCACCAGCAGAGATAGCGTTACGCAGCCCCAGCATTTT. Translation gives CATSRDSVTQPQHF.

The rearrangement uses TRBV5-5 and TRBJ1-5; 9 nucleotides line up with TRBD1. This CDR3 contains 15 residues. The V gene's germline CDR1 is SGHKS and CDR2 YYEKEE (reference sequence). Trimming took 5 bases from V and 9 from J; bases not matched to a gene: 12. Here the CDR3 reads CASSWDRAGRGPQHF. DNA of the CDR3: TGTGCCAGCAGTTGGGACAGGGCAGGCCGGGGGCCCCAGCATTTT.

This rearrangement joins TRBV9 to TRBJ1-5; 9 nucleotides agree with TRBD1. This CDR3 contains 14 residues. The ends lost 5 bases at V and 6 bases at J; junction bases unmatched: 6. Germline lookup yields CDR1 SGDLS and CDR2 YYNGEE. CDR3 DNA: TGTGCCAGCAGTTCCGGGACAGGGAGTCAGCCCCAGCATTTT. Amino acid sequence: CASSSGTGSQPQHF.

J is TRBJ1-1 and V is TRBV5-1; 12 nucleotides align to TRBD1. Per the germline V gene, CDR1 is SGHRS and CDR2 is YFSETQ. Trimming removed 4 bases from V and 5 bases from J; junction bases left unmatched: 6. The CDR3 totals 15 residues. CDR3 coding DNA: TGCGCCAGCAGCCCCGGGACAGGGGGCGGTACTGAAGCTTTCTTT. The encoded protein is CASSPGTGGGTEAFF. Full variable domain (missing parts from reference TRBV5-1 and TRBJ1-1): KAGVTQTPRYLIKTRGQQVTLSCSPISGHRSVSWYQQTPGQGLQFLFEYFSETQRNKGNFPGRFSGRQFSNSRSEMNVSTLELGDSALYLCASSPGTGGGTEAFFGQGTRLTVV.

The chain combines TRBV29-1 with TRBJ1-5, with a tentative D call TRBD1 (6 bases). The ends were cut back, 5 bases at V and 2 bases at J, with 13 bases in the middle. From germline, CDR1 is SQVTM and CDR2 ANQGSEA. This CDR3 spans 14 amino acids. The CDR3 protein is CSVMVRGGNQPQHF. CDR3 sequence (DNA): TGCAGCGTTATGGTCAGGGGCGGCAATCAGCCCCAGCATTTT.